This T cell receptor beta chain was documented in a study of T cell changes during pregnancy in multiple sclerosis. Libraries were prepared by immunoSEQ multiplex PCR; TCRdb keeps only in-frame clonotypes and omits some of them. Of over 85,000 clones listed, 85% to 95% are singletons. In its sample, this clone was seen once. The sequenced sample was peripheral blood, obtained in the first trimester of pregnancy. The sequence derives from a female donor in good health, enrolled as a control in a pregnancy study.

The CDR3 region is CAWSPTGGKGLGTF. The DNA of the CDR3 is TGTGCCTGGAGTCCAACAGGGGGGAAGGGTTTGGGCACCTTC. V gene TRBV30 combines with J gene TRBJ1-2; TRBD1 agrees at 8 bases. With 2 bases clipped from V and 13 bases from J, the junction kept 15 bases outside the gene matches. CDR3 length: 14 amino acids. Germline V gene sequence: CDR1 GTSNPN, CDR2 SVGIG (reference sequence). Complete variable domain (other parts from reference TRBV30 and TRBJ1-2): SQTIHQWPATLVQPVGSPLSLECTVEGTSNPNLYWYRQAAGRGLQLLFYSVGIGQISSEVPQNLSASRPQDRQFILSSKKLLLSDSGFYLCAWSPTGGKGLGTFGSGTRLTVV.